This TCR beta chain was sequenced in a study of PD-1 blockade in classical Hodgkin lymphoma. Study details: Patients were infused with nivolumab 3 mg/kg every 2 weeks.

This CDR3 comprises 13 residues. V gave up 4 bases and J gave up 0 bases, with 7 bases separating them. CDR1 and CDR2 from the germline V gene are SGHRS and YFSETQ. Each of the patients experienced relapse following autologous stem cell transplantation, and their brentuximab vedotin exposure differed. Notes on this clone: The antigen remains unidentified.

Measured with immunoSEQ multiplex PCR; TCRdb has only the in-frame clones, and not every one. The sample lists some 41,000 clones; about 88% were seen once. Study-wide results and caveats: What caused the repertoire differences, perhaps disease activity or prior therapy, remains undefined. Relapsed/refractory patients reportedly had lower baseline diversity than newly diagnosed patients. CD4+ TCR diversity rose significantly by C4D1, and CD8+ TCR diversity did not.

The clonotype was recovered from a human donor with classical Hodgkin lymphoma. V is TRBV5-1 and J is TRBJ2-5; D is uncertain. Source: peripheral blood mononuclear cells (PBMCs), taken before the second cycle of nivolumab. In nucleotides, the CDR3 is TGCGCCAGCAGCCCCCGGGACCAAGAGACCCAGTACTTC. It is translated as CASSPRDQETQYF. The full variable domain, its missing parts supplied by reference TRBV5-1 and TRBJ2-5, is KAGVTQTPRYLIKTRGQQVTLSCSPISGHRSVSWYQQTPGQGLQFLFEYFSETQRNKGNFPGRFSGRQFSNSRSEMNVSTLELGDSALYLCASSPRDQETQYFGPGTRLLVL.